This is a list of T cell receptor beta chains from one sample in a study of blood T cell repertoires in COVID-19. This table comes from immunoSEQ multiplex PCR, and its TCRdb copy is limited to in-frame clones, with some not included. Found here are hundreds of thousands of clones, around four fifths of them singletons; the top ten hold roughly 8%. What was sequenced was peripheral blood. These receptors were collected from a woman in her forties or fifties with acute or convalescent COVID-19. Both conserved end residues are part of each CDR3. The D gene is left open where the match is weak. Clone size is shown for a subset of rows, as once, few, many or a class of expanded clone.

v_gene: TRBV3-1/TRBV3-2
d_gene: .
j_gene: TRBJ1-2
abundance: .
CDR3nt: TGTGCCAGCAGCGCAAGCGTATTATCGGGTGGCTACACCTTC
CDR3aa: CASSASVLSGGYTF

v_gene: TRBV10-1
d_gene: .
j_gene: TRBJ2-2
abundance: .
CDR3nt: TGCGCCAGCAGTCCCCAGGGCGGCGATACCGGGGAGCTGTTTTTT
CDR3aa: CASSPQGGDTGELFF

v_gene: TRBV5-1
d_gene: .
j_gene: TRBJ2-3
abundance: .
CDR3nt: TGCGCCAGCAGCTTGGGGCAGGGTGGCACAGATACGCAGTATTTT
CDR3aa: CASSLGQGGTDTQYF

v_gene: TRBV2
d_gene: TRBD1
j_gene: TRBJ1-4
abundance: .
CDR3nt: TGTGCCAGCAGCCGCGGGACAGGGTTGGGTGAAAAACTGTTTTTT
CDR3aa: CASSRGTGLGEKLFF

v_gene: TRBV28
d_gene: TRBD2
j_gene: TRBJ2-7
abundance: .
CDR3nt: TGTGCCAGCAGTTTATCCCGACTAGCGGAGCTATACGAGCAGTACTTC
CDR3aa: CASSLSRLAELYEQYF

v_gene: TRBV3-1/TRBV3-2
d_gene: TRBD1
j_gene: TRBJ1-6
abundance: once
CDR3nt: TGTGCCAGCAGCCCGGGACAGGGAAATTCACCCCTCCACTTT
CDR3aa: CASSPGQGNSPLHF

v_gene: TRBV5-6
d_gene: TRBD2
j_gene: TRBJ2-3
abundance: few
CDR3nt: TGTGCCAGCAGCTCAGGTGGACTAGGTACAGATACGCAGTATTTT
CDR3aa: CASSSGGLGTDTQYF

v_gene: TRBV14
d_gene: .
j_gene: TRBJ2-3
abundance: .
CDR3nt: TGTGCCAGCAGCCAGTTTGGAGGGCCGGTAGATACGCAGTATTTT
CDR3aa: CASSQFGGPVDTQYF

v_gene: TRBV27
d_gene: .
j_gene: TRBJ1-5
abundance: once
CDR3nt: TGTGCCAGCAGTTATAACAACAATCAGCCCCAGCATTTT
CDR3aa: CASSYNNNQPQHF

v_gene: TRBV5-1
d_gene: TRBD1
j_gene: TRBJ2-2
abundance: .
CDR3nt: TGCGCCAGCAGCTACGGACAGGGATGGGGCGTAGGGGAGCTGTTTTTT
CDR3aa: CASSYGQGWGVGELFF